This T cell receptor beta chain was sequenced during a study of T cell responses to AZD1222 COVID-19 vaccine. General study points: Recipients of AZD1222 seropositive at baseline numbered only 6 or 7. In a largely white British group with more females than males, clonal diversity was possibly underestimated.

As to this clone: Its antigen is unknown.

Clones were read by immunoSEQ multiplex PCR, and TCRdb kept only the in-frame ones, dropping some. The data show some 150,000 clones, with about 88% seen just once and 1.5% to 2% held by the top ten. Trimming cost V 6 bases and J 11 bases, with 14 bases left between them. Germline-derived CDR1 and CDR2 are MDHEN and SYDVKM. CDR3 length equals 12 residues. The TCR was taken from an adult in good health. The specimen was peripheral blood, collected on day 0 of AZD1222 vaccination. The J gene is TRBJ1-5, the V gene TRBV28; D remains unclear. The CDR3 reads CASSPSFLAQHF. DNA of the CDR3: TGTGCCAGCAGCCCCTCCTTTTTGGCCCAGCATTTT.